This T cell receptor beta chain was recovered during a study of T cells after yellow fever vaccination. This clonotype turned up a few times. Its matching antigen is unknown. The ends lost 0 bases at V and 7 bases at J; junction bases unmatched: 10. Germline V gene lookup returns CDR1 SGHNT and CDR2 YYREEE (reference sequence). The CDR3 is 16 residues long. TCRdb passed the 5' RACE reads through MiXCR, listing each CDR3 protein once. The repertoire consists of about 310,000 distinct CDR3 sequences, with 3.6% occurring once and the leading ten covering 20% to 30%. Overall study results and limits: Abundant clonotypes (contaminants from the bulk population) could be present in FACS-sorted repertoires.

Specimen: PBMCs, collected on the day of the yellow fever booster vaccination. The chain is built from TRBV5-4 and TRBJ2-7; 10 nucleotides align to TRBD1. This receptor was obtained from a man in his late teens or twenties who received the YFV17D yellow fever vaccine. As DNA, the CDR3 is TGTGCCAGCAGCTTGGGGGGGAGACAGGGGGCGCAAGAGCAGTACTTC. This sequence encodes CASSLGGRQGAQEQYF.